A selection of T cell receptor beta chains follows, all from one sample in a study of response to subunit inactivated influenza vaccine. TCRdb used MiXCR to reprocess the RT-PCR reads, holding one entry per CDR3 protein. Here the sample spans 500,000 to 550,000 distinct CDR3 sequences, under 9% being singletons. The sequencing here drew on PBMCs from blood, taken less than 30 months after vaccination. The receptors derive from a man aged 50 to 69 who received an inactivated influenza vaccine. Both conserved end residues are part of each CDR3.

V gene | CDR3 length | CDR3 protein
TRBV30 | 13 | CAWSVLANYEQYF
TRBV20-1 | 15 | CSASRGDTLTDTQYF
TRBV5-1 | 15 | CASSLELAGYNEQFF
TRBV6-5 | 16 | CASSYHQGPKGEKLFF
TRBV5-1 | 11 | CASRTDGAAFF
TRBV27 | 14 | CASTSPGTTDTQYF
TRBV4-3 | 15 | CASSPSGTSRNEQFF
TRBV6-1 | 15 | CASTQVAGGYNEQFF
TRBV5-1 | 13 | CASSLGWGTEAFF
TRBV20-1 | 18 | CSARDSVRLLGLDTEAFF
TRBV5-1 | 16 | CASSQVQGPSYNEQFF
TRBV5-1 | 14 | CASSSDGLNTEAFF
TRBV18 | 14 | CASSPRDLGGEQYF
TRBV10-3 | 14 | CAITLGQDRTEAFF
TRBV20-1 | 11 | CSVTGSPGYTF
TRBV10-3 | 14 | CAIKSDRVGETQYF
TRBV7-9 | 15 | CATGLAGAGGNEQFF
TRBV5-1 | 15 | CASSFGWGTTGELFF
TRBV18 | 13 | CASLPIEQNEQYF
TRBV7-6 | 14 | CASSPDRGQETQYF
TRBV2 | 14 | CASQGRENTGELFF
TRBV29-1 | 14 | CSVEPPGGYNEQFF
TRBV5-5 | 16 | CASSLDRTSGLNEQFF
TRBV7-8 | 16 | CASSLISGREAGELFF
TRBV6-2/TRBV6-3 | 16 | CASRQYGQGQSYEQYF
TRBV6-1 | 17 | CASSEGTSGIYVYEQYF
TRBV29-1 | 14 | CSVAGGTNTGELFF
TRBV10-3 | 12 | CAISERDSPLHF
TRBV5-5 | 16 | CASSLGAHGGKETQYF
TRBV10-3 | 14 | CAISEPGRTYEQYF
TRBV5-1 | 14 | CASSLGRRQETQYF
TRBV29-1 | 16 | CSVERASGSYTDTQYF
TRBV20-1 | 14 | CSAEATSSLGEQYF
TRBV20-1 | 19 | CSARAPGQRTLAATYEQYF
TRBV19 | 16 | CASSISGTSEYNEQFF
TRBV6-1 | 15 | CASSRGRGQAYEQYF
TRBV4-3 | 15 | CASSQDRTRMDTQYF
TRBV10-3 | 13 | CAISRGALETQYF
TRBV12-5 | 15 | CASGLVTARIDTQYF
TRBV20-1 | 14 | CSAGLAGQNNEQFF
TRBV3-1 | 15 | CASSPTSLGSDGYTF
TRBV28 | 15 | CASNRGPRNTGELFF
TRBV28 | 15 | CASSLSRVGTYEQYF
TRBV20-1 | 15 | CSARAWTSNTGELFF
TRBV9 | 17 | CASSVSVGIGQGNEQFF